This TCR beta chain derives from a study of control samples from healthy donors and cancer patients. CDR1 MNHEY and CDR2 SVGAGI come from the germline V gene. V lost 5 bases and J lost 4, with 12 bases in between. The CDR3 has 14 residues. Produced via immunoSEQ multiplex PCR; TCRdb's table is partial and in-frame only. The sample has about 50,000 clones, roughly nine tenths seen once. The rearrangement uses TRBV6-5 and TRBJ2-1, with a tentative D call TRBD1 (6 bases). The sequence was obtained from a man aged 25-45 years with colorectal cancer. The sample taken for sequencing was PBMCs. For the CDR3, the DNA is TGTGCCAGCAGTACAGGGAAAGCTTACAATGAGCAGTTCTTC. The encoded protein is CASSTGKAYNEQFF.